This is a list of T cell receptor beta chains from one sample in a study of blood T cell repertoires in COVID-19. Sequenced by immunoSEQ multiplex PCR; TCRdb stores in-frame clones only, minus some. The table records some 350,000 clones, 88% of them present only once. The sequenced sample consisted of peripheral blood. These receptors were collected from a woman aged 70-85 years with COVID-19, enrolled during active disease. Each CDR3 is given with its conserved first and last residue. Each record gives: clone size, D gene, J gene, V gene, CDR3 protein, CDR3 DNA. A D gene is named only where the DNA matches it firmly. Clone size, where shown, is once, few, many, or a class for clones that have expanded.

clone size: few; D gene: .; J gene: TRBJ2-1; V gene: TRBV5-8; CDR3 protein: CASSLDPGFGNEQFF; CDR3 DNA: TGTGCCAGCAGCTTGGATCCAGGGTTCGGCAATGAGCAGTTCTTC
clone size: .; D gene: .; J gene: TRBJ1-2; V gene: TRBV9; CDR3 protein: CASSVGAPGVKGYTF; CDR3 DNA: TGTGCCAGCAGCGTAGGCGCTCCAGGGGTCAAGGGCTACACCTTC
clone size: .; D gene: .; J gene: TRBJ1-2; V gene: TRBV21-1; CDR3 protein: CASSKIDLDRDHGYTF; CDR3 DNA: TGTGCCAGCAGCAAAATTGACCTGGACAGGGACCATGGCTACACCTTC
clone size: .; D gene: .; J gene: TRBJ2-4; V gene: TRBV18; CDR3 protein: CASSPPSGSNRGNIQYF; CDR3 DNA: TGTGCCAGCTCACCACCATCTGGGTCTAATAGGGGAAACATTCAGTACTTC
clone size: .; D gene: .; J gene: TRBJ1-2; V gene: TRBV12-3/TRBV12-4; CDR3 protein: CASSLFSYGYTF; CDR3 DNA: TGTGCCAGCAGTTTGTTTAGCTATGGCTACACCTTC
clone size: .; D gene: .; J gene: TRBJ1-2; V gene: TRBV4-3; CDR3 protein: CASSQDIGGVWSYGYTF; CDR3 DNA: TGCGCCAGCAGCCAAGATATCGGGGGGGTTTGGAGCTATGGCTACACCTTC
clone size: .; D gene: TRBD1; J gene: TRBJ1-6; V gene: TRBV5-8; CDR3 protein: CASSIGGSSNSPLHF; CDR3 DNA: TGTGCCAGCAGCATAGGGGGCAGTTCCAACTCACCCCTCCACTTT
clone size: .; D gene: .; J gene: TRBJ2-1; V gene: TRBV21-1; CDR3 protein: CATPPGHEDEQFF; CDR3 DNA: TGTGCCACTCCTCCGGGACATGAAGATGAGCAGTTCTTC
clone size: few; D gene: TRBD1; J gene: TRBJ1-4; V gene: TRBV2; CDR3 protein: CASSPQGAINEKLFF; CDR3 DNA: TGTGCCAGCAGTCCACAGGGGGCCATTAATGAAAAACTGTTTTTT
clone size: few; D gene: TRBD1; J gene: TRBJ2-1; V gene: TRBV9; CDR3 protein: CASSATTGTGYYNEQFF; CDR3 DNA: TGTGCCAGCAGCGCTACGACCGGGACAGGGTATTACAATGAGCAGTTCTTC
clone size: .; D gene: TRBD1; J gene: TRBJ1-2; V gene: TRBV5-4; CDR3 protein: CASSARDRGGVRANYGYTF; CDR3 DNA: TGTGCCAGCAGCGCCCGGGACAGGGGCGGGGTGCGAGCTAACTATGGCTACACCTTC
clone size: .; D gene: TRBD1; J gene: TRBJ1-2; V gene: TRBV4-3; CDR3 protein: CASSPATGANNYGYTF; CDR3 DNA: TGCGCCAGCAGCCCAGCGACAGGGGCGAATAACTATGGCTACACCTTC